This record covers a single TCR beta chain. These data originate in a study of response to subunit inactivated influenza vaccine. TCRdb used MiXCR to reprocess the RT-PCR reads, holding one entry per CDR3 protein. The sample has 530,000 or so distinct CDR3 sequences; 14% are singletons. Germline V gene data show CDR1 as MNHEY and CDR2 as SVGAGI. The CDR3 runs to 17 residues. Between the trimmed V and J ends, which lost 1 base and 0 bases, there was a span of 14 bases. J is TRBJ2-3 and V is TRBV6-5; D remains ambiguous. The receptor comes from a man aged 45-65 years who received an inactivated influenza vaccine. Sequenced material: PBMCs from blood, taken 11 to 12 days after vaccination. CDR3 nucleotide sequence: TGTGCCAGCAGTTACTTGGGTCAGACAATAAGCACAGATACGCAGTATTTT. It encodes CASSYLGQTISTDTQYF.